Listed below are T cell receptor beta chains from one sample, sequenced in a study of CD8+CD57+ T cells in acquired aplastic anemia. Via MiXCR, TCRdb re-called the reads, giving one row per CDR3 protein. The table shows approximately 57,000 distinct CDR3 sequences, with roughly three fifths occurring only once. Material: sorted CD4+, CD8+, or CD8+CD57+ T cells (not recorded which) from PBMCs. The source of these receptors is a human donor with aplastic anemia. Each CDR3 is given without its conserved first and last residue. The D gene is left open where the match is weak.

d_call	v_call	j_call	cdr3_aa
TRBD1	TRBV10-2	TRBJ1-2	ASSQETGNYGYT
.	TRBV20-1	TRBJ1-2	SASSRDIDYGYT
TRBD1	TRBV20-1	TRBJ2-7	SAPLTGTGPYEQY
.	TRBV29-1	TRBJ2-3	SVEGYSRQNTDTQY
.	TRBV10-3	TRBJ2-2	AISEARVQGCANTGELF
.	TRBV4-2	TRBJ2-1	ASSQDPLDEQF
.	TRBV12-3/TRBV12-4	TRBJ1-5	ASSSGAGDNQPQH
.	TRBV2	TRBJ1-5	ASSAEGFQPQH
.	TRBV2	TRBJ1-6	ASSERSASSYNSPLH
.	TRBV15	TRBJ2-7	ATSRDGEQY
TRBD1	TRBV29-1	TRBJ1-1	SVGQGGNTEAF
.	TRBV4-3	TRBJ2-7	ASSQGLSYEQY
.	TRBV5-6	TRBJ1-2	ASSLVTNYGYT
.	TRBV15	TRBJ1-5	ATSRAGYQPQH
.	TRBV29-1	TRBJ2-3	SVVAGRSAQY
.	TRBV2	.	ASCGAENSYNEQY
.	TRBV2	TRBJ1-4	ASSEHSQGFEKLF
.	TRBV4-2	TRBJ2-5	ASRDDGRDRETQY
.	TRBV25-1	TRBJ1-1	ANKSEGWYTEAF
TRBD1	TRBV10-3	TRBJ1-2	AIRQGAYGYT
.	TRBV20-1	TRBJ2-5	SACTPGTVFMETQY
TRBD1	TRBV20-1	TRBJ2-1	STTKQGNEQF
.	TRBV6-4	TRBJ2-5	ASSDPETQY
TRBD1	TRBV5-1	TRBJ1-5	ASSLGGGHQPQH
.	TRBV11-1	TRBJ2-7	ASSLEAGRTPPYEQY
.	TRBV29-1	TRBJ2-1	SAEGRHGDEQF
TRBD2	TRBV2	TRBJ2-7	ASSLAGGYEQY
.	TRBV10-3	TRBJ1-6	AISDRAGAGNSPLH